These 17 T cell receptor beta chains came from one sample sequenced in a study of ipilimumab plus nivolumab after autologous stem cell transplantation. The data were produced by immunoSEQ multiplex PCR, yet TCRdb's version contains in-frame clones alone and is incomplete. The sample yields fewer than 95,000 clones, 65% to 85% seen once. The input for sequencing was PBMCs, taken in a trial of ipilimumab plus nivolumab as post-transplant consolidation. The receptors were sampled from a male donor with diffuse large B-cell lymphoma.

This clone was observed once. This rearrangement joins TRBV9 to TRBJ2-1, with 11 positions matching TRBD2. With V trimmed by 8 bases and J by 4 bases, 11 bases remained unmatched. Germline CDR1 SGDLS, CDR2 YYNGEE. The CDR3 spans 16 residues. The DNA for the CDR3 is TGTGCCAGTGGCACTAGCGGGGGCCTCGAGTACAATGAGCAGTTCTTC. Translation: CASGTSGGLEYNEQFF.

The chain recombines TRBV7-9 with TRBJ1-2; TRBD1 matches at 7 bases. Germline values: CDR1 SEHNR, CDR2 FQNEAQ (reference sequence). The CDR3 totals 11 residues. Trimming took 5 bases from V and 9 from J; bases not matched to a gene: 3. DNA for the CDR3: TGTGCCAGCAGCAGACAGGGAAGCTACACCTTC. Translated, it gives CASSRQGSYTF.

The rearrangement joins TRBV7-9 to TRBJ1-1; tentative D call: TRBD1 (5 bases). Looked up from germline, CDR1 is SEHNR and CDR2 is FQNEAQ (reference sequence). V shed 5 bases and J shed 13 bases, with 14 bases lying between them. The CDR3 spans 11 residues. CDR3 sequence reads: CASSPGTEDFF. As DNA, the CDR3 is TGTGCCAGCAGCCCCGGGACGGAGGATTTCTTT.

This clone turned up a few times. The chain has TRBV27 and TRBJ2-3; the match to TRBD2 covers 8 bases. The CDR3 consists of 17 residues. J gave up 2 bases and V 1 base, and 8 bases lay outside the gene matches. Germline loops: CDR1 MNHEY, CDR2 SMNVEV (reference sequence). The CDR3 reads CASSLWAGTSATDTQYF. The CDR3 nucleotides read TGTGCCAGCAGTTTATGGGCCGGGACTAGTGCCACAGATACGCAGTATTTT.

The V call is TRBV6-5, the J call TRBJ1-5; D possibly corresponds to TRBD1 (5 bases). CDR3 length equals 15 residues. Germline values: CDR1 MNHEY, CDR2 SVGAGI. The V gene lost 5 bases and the J gene lost 2 bases, with 13 bases spanning the gap. CDR3 DNA sequence: TGTGCCAGCAGTACGACTCAGGGTCGCAATCAGCCCCAGCATTTT. Translated, it gives CASSTTQGRNQPQHF.

The gene calls are TRBV19 and TRBJ2-1, with D perhaps TRBD1 (5 bases). CDR1 is LNHDA, CDR2 SQIVND, per germline (reference sequence). This CDR3 has 15 residues. V was trimmed by 6 bases and J by 4 bases, leaving 16 bases between them. CDR3 DNA: TGTGCCAGTAGCCCCATTCCGACAGTTTACAATGAGCAGTTCTTC. It codes for CASSPIPTVYNEQFF.

This clone was observed a few times. The chain carries TRBV30 and TRBJ2-7, with 9 bases aligning to TRBD1. The V segment lost 1 base and the J segment 6 bases; nucleotides outside the gene matches: 7. CDR1 and CDR2 (germline): GTSNPN, SVGIG (reference sequence). The CDR3 is 14 residues long. CDR3 protein: CAWSGGTGLIEQYF. CDR3 DNA: TGTGCCTGGAGTGGAGGGACAGGGCTTATCGAGCAGTACTTC.

CDR3 DNA sequence: TGTGCCAGTAGGAAGATCACCCTTAGCGGGGCCACAGATACGCAGTATTTT. This gives the protein CASRKITLSGATDTQYF. The chain joins TRBV19 to TRBJ2-3; 8 nucleotides line up with TRBD2. The CDR3 runs to 17 residues. V was pared by 6 bases and J by 2 bases, with 13 bases of the junction left unmatched. The germline gives CDR1 LNHDA, CDR2 SQIVND (reference sequence).

CDR3: CASRGTPTSYEQYF. CDR3 sequence (DNA): TGTGCCAGCAGGGGTACTCCTACCTCCTACGAGCAGTACTTC. The rearrangement joins TRBV2 to TRBJ2-7; D ambiguous. CDR1 is SNHLY, CDR2 FYNNEI, per germline. Trimming pared 6 bases from V and 0 bases from J, leaving 12 bases between. The CDR3 extends over 14 amino acids.

V and J are TRBV18 and TRBJ1-4; D is perhaps TRBD1 (5 bases). Germline CDR1 is KGHSH and CDR2 is LQKENI. V lost 3 bases and J lost 4, with 15 bases in between. The length of the CDR3 is 16 residues. The CDR3 bases are TGTGCCAGCTCACCTCAGGGCCAGACTCTTAATGAAAAACTGTTTTTT. As protein: CASSPQGQTLNEKLFF.

This chain joins TRBV7-2 and TRBJ1-2; D call uncertain. The ends were cut back, 5 bases at V and 4 bases at J, with 14 bases in the middle. The length of the CDR3 is 14 residues. The germline V gene has CDR1 SGHTA and CDR2 FQGNSA. In DNA form, the CDR3 reads TGTGCCAGCAGCATCCGGACGGACCCCTATGGCTACACCTTC. This codes for CASSIRTDPYGYTF.

The table lists this clone with many counts. This specimen includes other DNA sequences encoding the same CDR3. V gene TRBV11-2 combines with J gene TRBJ2-5; D is perhaps TRBD1 or TRBD2 (7 bases each). V was pared by 5 bases and J by 5 bases, with 18 bases between. This CDR3 spans 15 amino acids. Germline V gene sequence: CDR1 SGHAT, CDR2 FQNNGV. For the CDR3, the DNA is TGTGCCAGCAGCCCCCTCGGGGGAGGGGGCGAGACCCAGTACTTC. Translating it yields CASSPLGGGGETQYF.

Only a few counts were recorded for this clone. The chain uses TRBV7-2 and TRBJ1-2; TRBD1 matches 9 bases. The CDR3 sequence is 15 residues long. Losses at the gene ends were 4 bases for V and 6 bases for J; bases not matched to a gene: 9. The V gene's germline CDR1 is SGHTA and CDR2 FQGNSA. CDR3 DNA: TGTGCCAGCAGCTCGAACAGGGGGCGCATCGATGGCTACACCTTC. Its protein is CASSSNRGRIDGYTF.

The chain carries TRBV7-9 and TRBJ2-7; tentatively, D is TRBD1 (7 bases). Per germline, CDR1 SEHNR and CDR2 FQNEAQ (reference sequence). This CDR3 is built from 13 residues. V lost 4 bases and J 5 bases, leaving 12 bases between the germline ends. DNA for the CDR3: TGTGCCAGCAGCTCCCAGGGGGGCAACGAGCAGTACTTC. Amino acids: CASSSQGGNEQYF.

The V call is TRBV7-9, the J call TRBJ1-2; tentative D call: TRBD1 (5 bases). The CDR3 is made up of 15 amino acids. V lost 5 bases, J lost 0 bases, and 13 bases lay in between. Germline values: CDR1 SEHNR, CDR2 FQNEAQ (reference sequence). The CDR3: CASSPHRTSNYGYTF. The CDR3 DNA sequence: TGTGCCAGCAGCCCACACAGGACCTCTAACTATGGCTACACCTTC.

This sequence joins TRBV7-2 and TRBJ2-3; TRBD2 might be the D (5 bases). Germline V gene lookup returns CDR1 SGHTA and CDR2 FQGNSA. CDR3 length: 16 amino acids. Trimming took 5 bases from V and 4 from J, leaving 19 bases between them. In nucleotides, the CDR3 is TGTGCCAGCAGCCCCCAAGGCCCCCGGGGATCAGATACGCAGTATTTT. It is translated as CASSPQGPRGSDTQYF.

J is TRBJ2-7 and V is TRBV27; D is unclear. This CDR3 is built from 10 residues. V gave up 7 bases and J gave up 9 bases, with 10 bases separating them. CDR1 and CDR2 (germline): MNHEY, SMNVEV (reference sequence). The CDR3 DNA follows: TGTGCCAGCAAACCCCCCGGGCAGTACTTC. It codes for CASKPPGQYF.